This TCR beta chain was documented in a study of blood T cell repertoires in COVID-19 (dated by TCRdb to the early 2020s). For context, the study as a whole: The collaborator samples originated in the United States, Italy and Spain and spanned the acute and convalescent phases of COVID-19. The prospective study material was composed of cDNA or gDNA derived from T cells, B-cell-depleted T cells, or PBMCs. HLA class I and class II types, where available, came from metadata supplied by the sample provider rather than from assay-based typing. The repertoires were released in a freely available public database intended as a resource for research on the immune response to SARS-CoV-2. The dataset comprised deeply sampled blood TCRbeta repertoires from subjects exposed to, actively infected with, or recovered from COVID-19. The sample metadata nearly always contained a de-identified subject ID, COVID-19 status, age in years and sex. Samples were obtained from the ongoing ImmuneRACE study (first 160 participants) and from 1,000 to 1,500 subjects provided by 6 global collaborators.

Notes on this clone: What antigen it recognizes has not been identified. Per-nucleotide qualities are absent, and no much larger clonotype sits a single base away.

Paper-wide results and their limitations: How much clinical and demographic metadata was included differed by source and by participant, and the metadata was provided uncurated.

TCRbeta CDR3 regions were amplified from genomic DNA using the immunoSEQ Assay, a bias-controlled multiplex PCR. The source study handled its data this way. The number of nucleated cells in each sample was estimated by amplification of reference gene primers within the assay. To quantify the absolute abundance of each unique TCRbeta CDR3 rearrangement, sequence reads were collapsed and filtered. For each sample, productive Simpson clonality was calculated by taking the square root of Simpson's diversity index across productive rearrangements. TCRdb provides this immuneACCESS table in a form limited to in-frame rearrangements. Some clones are lacking; in checked studies, under half of them reflect an unresolved V gene, and why the rest are absent is not known. That table is the source of V, J and clone size, and D and trimming were worked out from the DNA. This sample comprises around 100,000 clones, around 93% of them detected only once. The ten largest clones represent 1.8% of the sample.

Its CDR3 holds 15 amino acids, cysteine through phenylalanine. The sequence is cut down to CDR3 DNA, 45 bases in frame from base 1. V trim: 6 bases; J trim: 6 bases; unmatched bases: 9. From the germline V gene (reference sequence), CDR1 is LNHDA and CDR2 is SQIVND. The collaborating institutions used their own protocols to collect whole blood in K2EDTA tubes. For TCRbeta analysis, collaborators shipped samples as frozen whole blood, isolated PBMCs, or DNA extracted from either of those sample types. Specimen: peripheral blood. This TCR was sampled from a human donor with active COVID-19. The donor label of this sample is uncertain. The chain is assembled from TRBV19 and TRBJ1-5, with 9 middle bases fitting TRBD1. The nucleotides are TGTGCCAGTAGGGGACAGGGCATATTAAGTCAGCCCCAGCATTTT. The encoded protein is CASRGQGILSQPQHF.